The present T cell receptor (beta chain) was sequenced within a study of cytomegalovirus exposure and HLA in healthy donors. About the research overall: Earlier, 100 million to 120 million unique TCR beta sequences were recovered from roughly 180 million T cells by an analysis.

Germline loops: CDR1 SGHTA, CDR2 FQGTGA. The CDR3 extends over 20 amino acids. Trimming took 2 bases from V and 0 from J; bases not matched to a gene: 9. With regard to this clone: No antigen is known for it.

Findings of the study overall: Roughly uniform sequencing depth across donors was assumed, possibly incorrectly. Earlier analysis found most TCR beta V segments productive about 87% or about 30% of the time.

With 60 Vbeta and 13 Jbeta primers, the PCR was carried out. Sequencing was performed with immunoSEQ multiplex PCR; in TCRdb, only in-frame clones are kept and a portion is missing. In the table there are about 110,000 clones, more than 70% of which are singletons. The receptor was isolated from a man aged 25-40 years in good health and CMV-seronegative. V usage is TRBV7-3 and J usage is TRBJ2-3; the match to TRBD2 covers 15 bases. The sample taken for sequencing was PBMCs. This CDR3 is CASSLHGTSGGIRSTDTQYF. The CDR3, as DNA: TGTGCCAGCAGCTTACACGGGACTAGCGGGGGGATACGCAGCACAGATACGCAGTATTTT.